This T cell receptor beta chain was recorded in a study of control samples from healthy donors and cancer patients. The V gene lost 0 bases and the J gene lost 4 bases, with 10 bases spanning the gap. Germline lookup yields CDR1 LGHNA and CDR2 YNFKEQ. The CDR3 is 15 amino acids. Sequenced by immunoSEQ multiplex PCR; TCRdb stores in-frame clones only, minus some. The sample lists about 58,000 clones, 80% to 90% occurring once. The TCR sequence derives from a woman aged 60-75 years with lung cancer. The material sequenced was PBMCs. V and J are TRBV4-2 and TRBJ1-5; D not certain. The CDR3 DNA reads TGTGCCAGCAGCCAAGATTTCCAGGATAATCAGCCCCAGCATTTT. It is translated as CASSQDFQDNQPQHF.